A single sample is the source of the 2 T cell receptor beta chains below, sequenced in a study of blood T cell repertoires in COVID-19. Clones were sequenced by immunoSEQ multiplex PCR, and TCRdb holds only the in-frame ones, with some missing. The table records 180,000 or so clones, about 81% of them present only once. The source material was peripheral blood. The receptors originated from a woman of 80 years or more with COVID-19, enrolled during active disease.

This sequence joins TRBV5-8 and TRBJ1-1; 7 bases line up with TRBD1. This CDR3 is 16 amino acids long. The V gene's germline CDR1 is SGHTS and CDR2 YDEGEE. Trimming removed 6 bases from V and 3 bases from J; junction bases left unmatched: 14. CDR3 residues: CASKIRDRAGYTEAFF. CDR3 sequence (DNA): TGTGCCAGCAAGATCCGCGACAGGGCCGGATACACTGAAGCTTTCTTT. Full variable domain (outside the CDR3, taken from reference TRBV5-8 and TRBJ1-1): EAGVTQSPTHLIKTRGQQATLRCSPISGHTSVYWYQQALGLGLQFLLWYDEGEERNRGNFPPRFSGRQFPNYSSELNVNALELEDSALYLCASKIRDRAGYTEAFFGQGTRLTVV.

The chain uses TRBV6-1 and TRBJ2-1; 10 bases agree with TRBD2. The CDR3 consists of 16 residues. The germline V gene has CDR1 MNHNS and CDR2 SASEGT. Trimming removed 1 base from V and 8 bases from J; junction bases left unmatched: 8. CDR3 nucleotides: TGTGCCAGCAGTGAAGGGGGCAGCGGGAGGGCCCATGAGCAGTTCTTC. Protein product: CASSEGGSGRAHEQFF.